Here is one TCR beta chain with its context. The data derive from a study of blood T cell repertoires in COVID-19. Repertoires were generated with immunoSEQ multiplex PCR, while TCRdb's copy carries only in-frame clones and drops some. There are approximately 250,000 clones in the sample; about 88% occur only once, and 3.6% lies in the top ten. This CDR3 comprises 14 residues. Per the germline V gene, CDR1 is LNHDA and CDR2 is SQIVND (reference sequence). V dropped 0 bases and J dropped 3 bases, with 8 bases sitting between them. The sequence was obtained from a man aged 18 to 29 with active or convalescent COVID-19. Sequenced: peripheral blood. This rearrangement joins TRBV19 to TRBJ1-1; unclear D gene. CDR3 in amino acids: CASSIEGRHTEAFF. The CDR3 DNA reads TGTGCCAGTAGTATAGAGGGGAGGCACACTGAAGCTTTCTTT. Full variable domain (outside the CDR3, taken from reference TRBV19 and TRBJ1-1): DGGITQSPKYLFRKEGQNVTLSCEQNLNHDAMYWYRQDPGQGLRLIYYSQIVNDFQKGDIAEGYSVSREKKESFPLTVTSAQKNPTAFYLCASSIEGRHTEAFFGQGTRLTVV.